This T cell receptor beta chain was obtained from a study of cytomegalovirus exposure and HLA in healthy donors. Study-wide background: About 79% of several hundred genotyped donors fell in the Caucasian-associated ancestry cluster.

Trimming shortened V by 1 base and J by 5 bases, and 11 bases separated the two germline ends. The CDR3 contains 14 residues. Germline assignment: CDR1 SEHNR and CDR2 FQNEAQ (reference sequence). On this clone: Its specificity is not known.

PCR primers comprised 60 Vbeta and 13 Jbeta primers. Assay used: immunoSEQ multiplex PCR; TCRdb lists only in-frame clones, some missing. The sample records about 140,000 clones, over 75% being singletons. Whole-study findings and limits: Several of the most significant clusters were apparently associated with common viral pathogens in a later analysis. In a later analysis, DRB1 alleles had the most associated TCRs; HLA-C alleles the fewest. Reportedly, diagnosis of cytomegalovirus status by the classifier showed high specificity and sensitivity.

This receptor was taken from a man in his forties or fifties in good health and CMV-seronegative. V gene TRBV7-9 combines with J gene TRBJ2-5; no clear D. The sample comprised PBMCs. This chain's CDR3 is CASSLGAGRETQYF. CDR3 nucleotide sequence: TGTGCCAGCAGCTTAGGGGCAGGCCGGGAGACCCAGTACTTC.